These 20 T cell receptor beta chains share one sample of origin, sequenced in a study of CD8+ T cells in alopecia areata. Treatment defined: oral pan-JAK inhibitor, 5-10 mg twice daily. Sequencing relied on a cDNA template that was reverse transcribed from extracted RNA. Only in-frame clones appear in the TCRdb table, and some are missing; sequencing was by immunoSEQ multiplex PCR. The sample contains hundreds of thousands of clones, more than 60% of which appear only once. Material: CD4+ T cells sorted from blood, obtained between weeks 43 and 45, from a patient treated with tofacitinib. The receptors were gathered from a human donor with alopecia areata.

The rearrangement joins TRBV7-2 to TRBJ2-4; D call uncertain. CDR1 is SGHTA and CDR2 is FQGNSA in the germline V gene. The CDR3 extends over 12 amino acids. V was clipped by 5 bases and J by 6 bases, with 8 bases between them. The CDR3 DNA reads as TGTGCCAGCAGCACGAACCGAAACATTCAGTACTTC. Translating gives CASSTNRNIQYF. Full variable domain (rest looked up from reference TRBV7-2 and TRBJ2-4): GAGVSQSPSNKVTEKGKDVELRCDPISGHTALYWYRQSLGQGLEFLIYFQGNSAPDKSGLPSDRFSAERTGGSVSTLTIQRTQQEDSAVYLCASSTNRNIQYFGAGTRLSVL.

The rearrangement uses TRBV20-1 and TRBJ2-5; D is uncertain. Trimming pared 2 bases from V and 6 bases from J, leaving 7 bases between. From germline, CDR1 is DFQATT and CDR2 SNEGSKA (reference sequence). CDR3 length: 11 amino acids. DNA of the CDR3: TGCAGTGCTAGACCCAAGAAGACCCAGTACTTC. As protein: CSARPKKTQYF.

With respect to this clone: The same CDR3 can be traced to other DNA sequences in this sample. The genes are TRBV5-1 and TRBJ1-1, with 7 bases identical to TRBD1. In germline, CDR1 is SGHRS, CDR2 YFSETQ. This CDR3 has 14 residues. Trimming took 4 bases from V and 2 from J; bases not matched to a gene: 5. The CDR3 is CASSPGTDNTEAFF. For the CDR3, the DNA is TGCGCCAGCAGCCCCGGGACAGACAACACTGAAGCTTTCTTT.

As for this clone: Additional DNA sequences in this sample encode the identical CDR3. The V gene is TRBV29-1, the J gene TRBJ2-2; TRBD2 matches 12 bases. With V trimmed by 6 bases and J by 2 bases, 1 base remained unmatched. This CDR3 has 14 amino acids. Germline values: CDR1 SQVTM, CDR2 ANQGSEA. CDR3: CSVLAGGNTGELFF. The CDR3, as DNA: TGCAGCGTACTAGCGGGGGGTAACACCGGGGAGCTGTTTTTT.

Only a few counts were recorded for this clone. The V gene is TRBV25-1, the J gene TRBJ1-6; D possibly corresponds to TRBD1 (5 bases). Germline V lookup: CDR1 MGHDK, CDR2 SYGVNS. Trimming removed 7 bases at V and 7 bases at J, with 11 bases between. The CDR3 is 13 amino acids. The CDR3: CASTRGPNSPLHF. The CDR3 nucleotides read TGTGCCAGCACCCGGGGACCGAATTCACCCCTCCACTTT.

V gene TRBV29-1 combines with J gene TRBJ1-1; possibly TRBD1 for D (5 bases). The CDR3 is 10 residues long. V shed 3 bases and J shed 11 bases, with 10 bases lying between them. CDR1 and CDR2 from the germline V gene are SQVTM and ANQGSEA. The CDR3 here is CSVDAGKAFF. CDR3 nucleotide sequence: TGCAGCGTTGACGCAGGGAAGGCTTTCTTT.

The chain uses TRBV12-5 and TRBJ1-1; 8 bases fit TRBD1. This CDR3 comprises 15 residues. With 6 bases clipped from V and 2 bases from J, the junction kept 8 bases outside the gene matches. CDR1 LGHNT and CDR2 FRNRAP come from the germline V gene. CDR3 bases: TGTGCTAGTGGCCCACGGACAGGGATCAACACTGAAGCTTTCTTT. This codes for CASGPRTGINTEAFF.

The J gene is TRBJ2-7, the V gene TRBV2; TRBD1 matches at 8 bases. The CDR3 consists of 13 residues. J gave up 4 bases and V 6 bases, and 5 bases lay outside the gene matches. CDR1 is SNHLY, CDR2 FYNNEI, per germline. The CDR3 here is CASSMDRDYEQYF. The CDR3 nucleotides are TGTGCCAGCAGCATGGACAGGGATTACGAGCAGTACTTC.

The chain has TRBV2 and TRBJ2-7; TRBD1 agrees at 8 bases. Losses at the gene ends were 3 bases for V and 5 bases for J; bases not matched to a gene: 12. The CDR3 extends over 16 amino acids. CDR1 and CDR2 from the germline V gene are SNHLY and FYNNEI. Here the CDR3 reads CASSEIGQGIRDEQYF. CDR3 bases: TGTGCCAGCAGTGAGATTGGACAGGGAATTAGAGACGAGCAGTACTTC.

There are a few counts of this clone. The rearrangement joins TRBV4-3 to TRBJ1-1; D is unresolved. V dropped 4 bases and J dropped 0 bases, with 6 bases sitting between them. Germline V gives CDR1 LGHNA, CDR2 YSLEER. The CDR3 runs to 13 residues. This CDR3 reads CASSPRLNTEAFF. CDR3 in DNA: TGCGCCAGCAGCCCCCGATTGAACACTGAAGCTTTCTTT.

This clone was seen only a few times. This chain joins TRBV25-1 and TRBJ1-5, with D uncertain. Trimming stripped 5 bases from V and 3 bases from J, with 11 bases between. The CDR3 runs 14 residues. Germline CDR1 is MGHDK and CDR2 is SYGVNS. For the CDR3, the DNA is TGTGCCAGCAGTTCCCAGGCGAACAATCAGCCCCAGCATTTT. Its translation is CASSSQANNQPQHF.

The chain is built from TRBV11-2 and TRBJ1-6; D remains unclear. The CDR3 runs to 15 residues. The V gene's germline CDR1 is SGHAT and CDR2 FQNNGV. Trimming removed 5 bases at V and 7 bases at J, with 15 bases between. The CDR3 DNA reads as TGTGCCAGCAGCGACCGCCCAGGAGGGAATTCACCCCTCCACTTT. Its translation: CASSDRPGGNSPLHF.

The genes are TRBV7-8 and TRBJ2-2, with TRBD2 as a possible D gene (6 bases). The CDR3 is 16 residues long. Germline CDR1 reads SGHVS; CDR2 reads FQNEAQ. The ends were cut back, 6 bases at V and 6 bases at J, with 20 bases in the middle. CDR3 sequence reads: CASSLKIGWGAGELFF. DNA of the CDR3: TGTGCCAGCAGTCTAAAGATCGGTTGGGGGGCCGGGGAGCTGTTTTTT.

This clone has only one observation. This chain connects TRBV5-1 to TRBJ2-2, with unresolved D. Germline V gene lookup returns CDR1 SGHRS and CDR2 YFSETQ. Trimming left V 2 bases short and J 5 bases short, with 7 bases between. This CDR3 region has 13 residues. CDR3 sequence: CASSLKGTGELFF. CDR3 DNA: TGCGCCAGCAGCTTAAAGGGTACCGGGGAGCTGTTTTTT.

This clone came up a few times. The chain combines TRBV6-1 with TRBJ1-2, with D possibly TRBD1 on 6 matching bases. With 4 bases removed from V and 8 bases from J, the gap between germline ends came to 17 bases. Germline V lookup: CDR1 MNHNS, CDR2 SASEGT. This CDR3 has 14 residues. The CDR3 bases are TGTGCCAGCAGTGCACACACAGGGTCTAGCGGCTACACCTTC. Its protein product is CASSAHTGSSGYTF.

This clone showed up many times. The gene calls are TRBV6-1 and TRBJ2-3; 8 positions match TRBD2. With 3 bases clipped from V and 2 bases from J, the junction kept 7 bases outside the gene matches. Germline loops: CDR1 MNHNS, CDR2 SASEGT. This CDR3 is built from 16 residues. CDR3 DNA sequence: TGTGCCAGCAGTGAGGTCGGGACTAGATACACAGATACGCAGTATTTT. Its translation is CASSEVGTRYTDTQYF.

This clone showed up many times. This chain joins TRBV14 and TRBJ2-5; D may match TRBD1 or TRBD2 (5 bases each). V dropped 0 bases and J dropped 5 bases, with 13 bases sitting between them. The CDR3 is 15 amino acids. Germline CDR1 SGHDN, CDR2 FVKESK. DNA for the CDR3: TGTGCCAGCAGCCAAGAAATCGGGGCAGGGGAGACCCAGTACTTC. It yields the protein CASSQEIGAGETQYF.

This clone was found many times. V gene TRBV10-3 combines with J gene TRBJ2-1; TRBD2 matches at 8 bases. Trimming took 2 bases from V and 8 from J; bases not matched to a gene: 8. CDR1 and CDR2 (germline): ENHRY, SYGVKD. This CDR3 is built from 15 residues. CDR3 nucleotide sequence: TGTGCCATCAGTGAGGGCTCGGGACTAGGCCATGAGCAGTTCTTC. Translated, it gives CAISEGSGLGHEQFF.

The V call is TRBV6-5, the J call TRBJ2-7, with TRBD2 matching 7 bases. With V trimmed by 5 bases and J by 6 bases, 7 bases remained unmatched. CDR1 is MNHEY, CDR2 SVGAGI, per germline. The CDR3 consists of 13 residues. The CDR3 reads CASSRSTSREQYF. Written as DNA, the CDR3 is TGTGCCAGCAGTCGCTCGACTAGCCGCGAGCAGTACTTC.

The chain links TRBV10-3 to TRBJ1-1, with D unclear. Germline V gene data show CDR1 as ENHRY and CDR2 as SYGVKD. This CDR3 spans 14 amino acids. The V and J ends lost 2 bases and 1 base respectively, with 8 bases between them. CDR3 sequence (DNA): TGTGCCATCAGTGAGAGAGTAAAGAACACTGAAGCTTTCTTT. This sequence encodes CAISERVKNTEAFF.